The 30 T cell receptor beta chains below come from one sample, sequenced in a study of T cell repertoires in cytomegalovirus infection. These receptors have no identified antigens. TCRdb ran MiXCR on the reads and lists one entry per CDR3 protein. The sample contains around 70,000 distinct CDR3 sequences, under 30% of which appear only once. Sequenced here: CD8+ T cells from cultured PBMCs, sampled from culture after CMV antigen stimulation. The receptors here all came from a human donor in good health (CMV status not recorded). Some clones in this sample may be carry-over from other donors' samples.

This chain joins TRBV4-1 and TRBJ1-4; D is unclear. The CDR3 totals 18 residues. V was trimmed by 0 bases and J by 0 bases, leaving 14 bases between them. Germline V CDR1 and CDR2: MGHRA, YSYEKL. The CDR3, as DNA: TGCGCCAGCAGCCAAGATTTACTTAATTTAGCAACTAATGAAAAACTGTTTTTT. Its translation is CASSQDLLNLATNEKLFF.

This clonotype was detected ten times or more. CDR3 in DNA: TGTGCCAGCAGCTACACCATCAGGGACTCGAGGGGCTACACCTTC. Translating gives CASSYTIRDSRGYTF. The rearrangement joins TRBV6-2 or TRBV6-3 to TRBJ1-2; possibly TRBD1 for D (5 bases). The CDR3 runs to 15 residues. V lost 6 bases to trimming and J lost 8 bases, with 22 bases between them. The V gene's germline CDR1 is MNHEY and CDR2 SVGEGT.

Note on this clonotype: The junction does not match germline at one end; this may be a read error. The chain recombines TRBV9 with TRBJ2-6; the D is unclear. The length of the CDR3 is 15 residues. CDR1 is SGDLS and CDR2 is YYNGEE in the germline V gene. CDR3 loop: CTSSPSRGGANVLTF. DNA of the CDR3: TGTACCAGCAGTCCTTCTCGTGGTGGGGCCAACGTCCTGACTTTC.

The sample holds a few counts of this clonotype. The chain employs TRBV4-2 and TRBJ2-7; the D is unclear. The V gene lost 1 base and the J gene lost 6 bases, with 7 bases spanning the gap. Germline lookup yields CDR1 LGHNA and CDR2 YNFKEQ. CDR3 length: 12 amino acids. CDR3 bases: TGTGCCAGCAGCCAAGCCCCCTCCGAGCAGTACTTC. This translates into CASSQAPSEQYF.

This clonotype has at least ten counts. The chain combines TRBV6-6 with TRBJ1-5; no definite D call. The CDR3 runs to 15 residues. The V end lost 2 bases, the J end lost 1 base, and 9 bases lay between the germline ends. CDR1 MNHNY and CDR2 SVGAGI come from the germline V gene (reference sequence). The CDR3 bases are TGTGCCAGCAGTTACCTTCTTTCAAGCAATCAGCCCCAGCATTTT. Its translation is CASSYLLSSNQPQHF.

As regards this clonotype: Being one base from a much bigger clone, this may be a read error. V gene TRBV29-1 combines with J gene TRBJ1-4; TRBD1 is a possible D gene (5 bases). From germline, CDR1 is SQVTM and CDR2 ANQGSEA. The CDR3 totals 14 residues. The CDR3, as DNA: TGCAGCGTTGGGTCTGGGGGAACTAATGAAAAACCGTTTTTT. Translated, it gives CSVGSGGTNEKPFF.

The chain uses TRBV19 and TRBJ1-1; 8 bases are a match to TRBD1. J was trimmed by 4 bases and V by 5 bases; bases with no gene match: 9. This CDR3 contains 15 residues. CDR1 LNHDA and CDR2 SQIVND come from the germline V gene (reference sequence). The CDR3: CASSLGTGVGTEAFF. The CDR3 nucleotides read TGTGCCAGTAGTCTCGGGACAGGTGTGGGCACTGAAGCTTTCTTT. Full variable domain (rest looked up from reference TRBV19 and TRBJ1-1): DGGITQSPKYLFRKEGQNVTLSCEQNLNHDAMYWYRQDPGQGLRLIYYSQIVNDFQKGDIAEGYSVSREKKESFPLTVTSAQKNPTAFYLCASSLGTGVGTEAFFGQGTRLTVV.

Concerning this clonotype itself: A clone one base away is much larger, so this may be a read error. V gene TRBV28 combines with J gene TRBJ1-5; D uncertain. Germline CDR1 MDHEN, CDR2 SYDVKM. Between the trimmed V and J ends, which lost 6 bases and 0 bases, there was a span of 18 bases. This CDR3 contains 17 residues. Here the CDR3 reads CASSRQDSGSSNQPQHF. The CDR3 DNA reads TGTGCCAGCAGCCGTCAGGACTCGGGGAGTAGCAATCAGCCCCAGCATTTT.

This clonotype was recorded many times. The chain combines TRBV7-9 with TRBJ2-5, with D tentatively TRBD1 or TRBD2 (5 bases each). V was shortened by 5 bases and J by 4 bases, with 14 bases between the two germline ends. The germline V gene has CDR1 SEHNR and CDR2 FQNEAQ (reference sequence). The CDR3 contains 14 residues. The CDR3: CASSNPGRTETQYF. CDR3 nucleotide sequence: TGTGCCAGCAGCAACCCGGGGCGCACAGAGACCCAGTACTTC.

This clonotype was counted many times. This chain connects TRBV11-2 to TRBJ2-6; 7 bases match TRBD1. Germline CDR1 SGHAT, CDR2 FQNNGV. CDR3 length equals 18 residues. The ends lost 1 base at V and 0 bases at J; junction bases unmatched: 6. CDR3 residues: CASSLVGTEASGANVLTF. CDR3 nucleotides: TGTGCCAGCAGCTTAGTCGGGACAGAGGCCTCTGGGGCCAACGTCCTGACTTTC. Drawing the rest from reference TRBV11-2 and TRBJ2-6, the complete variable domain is EAGVAQSPRYKIIEKRQSVAFWCNPISGHATLYWYQQILGQGPKLLIQFQNNGVVDDSQLPKDRFSAERLKGVDSTLKIQPAKLEDSAVYLCASSLVGTEASGANVLTFGAGSRLTVL.

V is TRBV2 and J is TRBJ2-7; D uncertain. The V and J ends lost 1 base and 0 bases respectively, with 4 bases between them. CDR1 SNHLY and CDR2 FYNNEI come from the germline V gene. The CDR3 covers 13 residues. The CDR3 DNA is TGTGCCAGCAGTGAAGATGCCTCCTACGAGCAGTACTTC. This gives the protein CASSEDASYEQYF.

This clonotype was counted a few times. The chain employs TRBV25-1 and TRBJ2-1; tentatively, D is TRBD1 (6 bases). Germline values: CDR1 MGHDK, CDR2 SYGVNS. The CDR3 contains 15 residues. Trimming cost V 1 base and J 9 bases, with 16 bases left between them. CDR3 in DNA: TGTGCCAGCAGTGAATCTTTTGGGGGACAAGGTGAGCAGTTCTTC. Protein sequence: CASSESFGGQGEQFF.

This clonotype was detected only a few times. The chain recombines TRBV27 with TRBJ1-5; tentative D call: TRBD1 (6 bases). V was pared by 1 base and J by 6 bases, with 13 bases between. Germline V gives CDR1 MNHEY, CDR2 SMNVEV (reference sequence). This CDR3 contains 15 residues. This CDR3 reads CASSLYPQGGQPQHF. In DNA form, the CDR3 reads TGTGCCAGCAGTTTATACCCACAGGGCGGTCAGCCCCAGCATTTT.

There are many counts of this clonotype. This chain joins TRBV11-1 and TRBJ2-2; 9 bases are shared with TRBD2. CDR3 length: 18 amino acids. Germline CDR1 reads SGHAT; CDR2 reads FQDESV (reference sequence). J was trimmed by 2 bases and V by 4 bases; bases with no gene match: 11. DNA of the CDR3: TGTGCCAGCAGCTCCCAGCCTAGGACTAGCGCAAACACCGGGGAGCTGTTTTTT. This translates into CASSSQPRTSANTGELFF.

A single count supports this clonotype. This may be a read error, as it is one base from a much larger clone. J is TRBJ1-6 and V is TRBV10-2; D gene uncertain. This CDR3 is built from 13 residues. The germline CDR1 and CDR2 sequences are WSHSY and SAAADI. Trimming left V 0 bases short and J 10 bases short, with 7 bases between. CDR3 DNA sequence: TGCGCCAGCAGTGAGTCGAGCATATCACCCCTCCACTTT. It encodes CASSESSISPLHF.

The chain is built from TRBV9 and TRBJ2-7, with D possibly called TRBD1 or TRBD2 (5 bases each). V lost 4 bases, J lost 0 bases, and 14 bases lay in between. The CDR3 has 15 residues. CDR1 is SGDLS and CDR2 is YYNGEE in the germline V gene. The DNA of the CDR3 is TGTGCCAGCAGCCCGGTGGGGGACGGCTCCTACGAGCAGTACTTC. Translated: CASSPVGDGSYEQYF.

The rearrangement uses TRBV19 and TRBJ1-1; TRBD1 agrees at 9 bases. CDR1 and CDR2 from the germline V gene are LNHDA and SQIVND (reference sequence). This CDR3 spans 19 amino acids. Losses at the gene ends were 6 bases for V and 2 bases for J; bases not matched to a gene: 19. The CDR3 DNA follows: TGTGCCAGTAGCTCTCCTTTTCCCGGGGACAGGGTCGTAAACACTGAAGCTTTCTTT. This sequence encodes CASSSPFPGDRVVNTEAFF. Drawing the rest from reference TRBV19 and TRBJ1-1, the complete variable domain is DGGITQSPKYLFRKEGQNVTLSCEQNLNHDAMYWYRQDPGQGLRLIYYSQIVNDFQKGDIAEGYSVSREKKESFPLTVTSAQKNPTAFYLCASSSPFPGDRVVNTEAFFGQGTRLTVV.

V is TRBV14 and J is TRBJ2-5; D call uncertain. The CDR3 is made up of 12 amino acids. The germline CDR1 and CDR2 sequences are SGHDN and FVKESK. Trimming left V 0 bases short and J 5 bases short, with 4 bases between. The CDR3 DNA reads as TGTGCCAGCAGCCAAGATATGGAGACCCAGTACTTC. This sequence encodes CASSQDMETQYF.

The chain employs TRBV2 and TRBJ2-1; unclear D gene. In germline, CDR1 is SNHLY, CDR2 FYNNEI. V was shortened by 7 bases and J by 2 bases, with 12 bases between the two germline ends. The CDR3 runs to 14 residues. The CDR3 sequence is CASTEDGTYNEQFF. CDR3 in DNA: TGTGCCAGCACCGAGGATGGGACCTACAATGAGCAGTTCTTC. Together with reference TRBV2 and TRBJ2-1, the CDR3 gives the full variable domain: EPEVTQTPSHQVTQMGQEVILRCVPISNHLYFYWYRQILGQKVEFLVSFYNNEISEKSEIFDDQFSVERPDGSNFTLKIRSTKLEDSAMYFCASTEDGTYNEQFFGPGTRLTVL.

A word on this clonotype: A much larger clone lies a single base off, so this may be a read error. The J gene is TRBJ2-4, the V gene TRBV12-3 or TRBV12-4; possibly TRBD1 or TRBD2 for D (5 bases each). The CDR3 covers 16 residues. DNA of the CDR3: TGTGCCAGCAGTGGGACCTCAAGTTTAGCCGAAAACATTCAGTACTTC. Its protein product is CASSGTSSLAENIQYF.

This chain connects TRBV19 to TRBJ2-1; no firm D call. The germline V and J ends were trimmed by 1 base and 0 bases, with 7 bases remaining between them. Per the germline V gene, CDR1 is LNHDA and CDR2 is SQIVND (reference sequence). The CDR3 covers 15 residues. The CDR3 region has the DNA TGTGCCAGTAGTATAGGTTCGAGCTCCTACAATGAGCAGTTCTTC. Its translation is CASSIGSSSYNEQFF.

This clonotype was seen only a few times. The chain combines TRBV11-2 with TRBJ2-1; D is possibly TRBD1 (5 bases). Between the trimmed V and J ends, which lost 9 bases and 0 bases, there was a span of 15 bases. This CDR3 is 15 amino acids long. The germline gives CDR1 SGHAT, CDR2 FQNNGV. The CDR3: CASSTGTGSYNEQFF. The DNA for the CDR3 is TGTGCCAGTAGCACAGGAACGGGCTCCTACAATGAGCAGTTCTTC.

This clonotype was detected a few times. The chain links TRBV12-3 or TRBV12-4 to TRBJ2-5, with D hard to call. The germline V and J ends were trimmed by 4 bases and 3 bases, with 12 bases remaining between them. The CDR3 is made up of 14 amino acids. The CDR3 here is CASSWISAKETQYF. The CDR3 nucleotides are TGTGCCAGCAGTTGGATAAGCGCTAAAGAGACCCAGTACTTC.

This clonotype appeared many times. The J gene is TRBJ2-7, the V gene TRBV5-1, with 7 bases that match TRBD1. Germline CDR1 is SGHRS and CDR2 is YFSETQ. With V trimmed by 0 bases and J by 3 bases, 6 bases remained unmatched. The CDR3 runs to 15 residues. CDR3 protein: CASSLGPGQSYEQYF. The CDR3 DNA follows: TGCGCCAGCAGCTTGGGCCCGGGACAGAGCTACGAGCAGTACTTC.

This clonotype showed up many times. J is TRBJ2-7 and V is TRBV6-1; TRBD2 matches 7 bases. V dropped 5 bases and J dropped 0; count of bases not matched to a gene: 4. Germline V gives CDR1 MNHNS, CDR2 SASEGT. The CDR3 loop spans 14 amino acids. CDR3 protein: CASSQSGDSYEQYF. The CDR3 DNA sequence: TGTGCCAGCAGTCAAAGCGGGGACTCCTACGAGCAGTACTTC.

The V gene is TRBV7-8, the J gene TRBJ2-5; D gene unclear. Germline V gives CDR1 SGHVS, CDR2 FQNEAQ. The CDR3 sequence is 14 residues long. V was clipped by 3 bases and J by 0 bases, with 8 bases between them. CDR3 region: CASSFLENQETQYF. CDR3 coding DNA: TGTGCCAGCAGCTTTTTGGAGAACCAAGAGACCCAGTACTTC.

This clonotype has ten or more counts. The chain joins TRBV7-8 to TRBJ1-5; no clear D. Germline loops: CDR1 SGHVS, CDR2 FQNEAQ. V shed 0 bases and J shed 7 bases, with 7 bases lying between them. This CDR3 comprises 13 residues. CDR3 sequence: CASSLAGQQPQHF. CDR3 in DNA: TGTGCCAGCAGCTTAGCCGGGCAACAGCCCCAGCATTTT.

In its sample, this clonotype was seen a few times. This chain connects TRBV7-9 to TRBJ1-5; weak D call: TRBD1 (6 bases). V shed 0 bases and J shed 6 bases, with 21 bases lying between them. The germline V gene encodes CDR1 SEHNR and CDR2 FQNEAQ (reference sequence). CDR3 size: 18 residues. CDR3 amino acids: CASSLALELQGRGQPQHF. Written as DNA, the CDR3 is TGTGCCAGCAGCTTAGCGTTAGAATTACAGGGCAGGGGTCAGCCCCAGCATTTT. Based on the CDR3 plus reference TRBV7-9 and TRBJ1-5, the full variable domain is DTGVSQNPRHKITKRGQNVTFRCDPISEHNRLYWYRQTLGQGPEFLTYFQNEAQLEKSRLLSDRFSAERPKGSFSTLEIQRTEQGDSAMYLCASSLALELQGRGQPQHFGDGTRLSIL.

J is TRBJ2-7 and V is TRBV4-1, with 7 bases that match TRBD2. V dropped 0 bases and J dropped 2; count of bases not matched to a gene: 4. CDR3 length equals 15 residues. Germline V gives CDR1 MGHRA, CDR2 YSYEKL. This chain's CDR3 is CASSQETGGPYEQYF. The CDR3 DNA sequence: TGCGCCAGCAGCCAAGAGACGGGAGGACCCTACGAGCAGTACTTC.

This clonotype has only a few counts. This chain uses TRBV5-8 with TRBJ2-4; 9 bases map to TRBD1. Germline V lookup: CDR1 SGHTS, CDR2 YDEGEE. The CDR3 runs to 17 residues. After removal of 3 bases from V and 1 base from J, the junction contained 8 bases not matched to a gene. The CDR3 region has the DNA TGTGCCAGCAGCTCCGGACAGGGGAGTATTGCCAAAAACATTCAGTACTTC. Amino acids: CASSSGQGSIAKNIQYF.